These 17 T cell receptor beta chains were sequenced from one sample in a study of Ad26.COV2.S vaccination and SARS-CoV-2 variants (dated by TCRdb to the early 2020s). Receptor amplification or capture employed the immunoSEQ multiplex PCR assay. In TCRdb, the immuneACCESS table is reduced to in-frame sequences with V and J assigned. These tables do not hold every clone; where another copy was compared, an unresolved V gene accounts for under half, and the others remain unexplained. This sample gives about 440,000 clones in total; about nine tenths of them show up just once. The ten biggest clones cover around 4.5% of the sample. This specimen's treatment or condition label, per the study, means: roughly 20 received Ad26.COV2.S at low or high dose, single or two shots; 5 received placebo; per-sample allocation not given. For vaccine and placebo recipients, the sequenced repertoires came from samples collected on day 63 after the first injection.

This specimen was peripheral blood, taken in a trial of Ad26.COV2.S vaccine versus placebo. The receptors were sampled from a person aged 18-60 years who received the Ad26.COV2.S COVID-19 vaccine or a placebo.

V gene TRBV10-3 combines with J gene TRBJ2-3, with 8 positions matching TRBD2. V lost 0 bases, J lost 2 bases, and 7 bases stayed unmatched. Germline assignment: CDR1 ENHRY and CDR2 SYGVKD. CDR3 length: 17 residues. CDR3: CAISESTRGRHTDTQYF. In DNA, the CDR3 is TGTGCCATCAGTGAGTCGACTCGCGGGAGGCACACAGATACGCAGTATTTT.

The chain's CDR3 is CASSNHRGQTGELFF. DNA of the CDR3: TGCGCCAGCAGCAACCACAGGGGACAAACCGGGGAGCTGTTTTTT. The chain couples TRBV5-1 to TRBJ2-2, with TRBD1 identical over 7 bases. The V and J ends lost 4 bases and 5 bases, in that order; junction bases with no gene match: 8. The CDR3 runs 15 residues. CDR1 SGHRS and CDR2 YFSETQ come from the germline V gene.

The count of this clone is one. The J gene is TRBJ2-7, the V gene TRBV27; D uncertain. V lost 2 bases, J lost 7 bases, and 12 bases lay in between. This CDR3 region has 13 residues. The germline V gene has CDR1 MNHEY and CDR2 SMNVEV (reference sequence). The chain's CDR3 is CASSLPTLGEQYF. The DNA of the CDR3 is TGTGCCAGCAGTTTACCGACGCTCGGGGAGCAGTACTTC.

The chain recombines TRBV19 with TRBJ1-6; 10 bases map to TRBD1. Germline V gives CDR1 LNHDA, CDR2 SQIVND (reference sequence). The V gene end was trimmed by 5 bases and the J gene end by 7 bases; junction bases not matched to a gene: 2. This CDR3 has 14 residues. The CDR3 is CASSQDRGNSPLHF. As DNA, the CDR3 is TGTGCCAGTAGTCAGGACAGGGGGAATTCACCCCTCCACTTT.

The rearrangement uses TRBV28 and TRBJ2-4; TRBD2 matches 7 bases. The CDR3 is 13 residues long. V gave up 4 bases and J gave up 6 bases; unmatched junction bases: 3. Germline V CDR1 and CDR2: MDHEN, SYDVKM. The CDR3 here is CASSWGGRNIQYF. CDR3 DNA: TGTGCCAGCAGTTGGGGCGGGAGAAACATTCAGTACTTC. Full variable domain (rest looked up from reference TRBV28 and TRBJ2-4): DVKVTQSSRYLVKRTGEKVFLECVQDMDHENMFWYRQDPGLGLRLIYFSYDVKMKEKGDIPEGYSVSREKKERFSLILESASTNQTSMYLCASSWGGRNIQYFGAGTRLSVL.

The genes are TRBV29-1 and TRBJ2-2; 9 nucleotides align to TRBD2. Per germline, CDR1 SQVTM and CDR2 ANQGSEA. Trimming took 5 bases from V and 6 from J; bases not matched to a gene: 7. The CDR3 contains 14 residues. The CDR3 DNA reads TGCAGCGTTTCCGGGACTAGCCGCGCCGGGGAGCTGTTTTTT. Translation gives CSVSGTSRAGELFF.

This chain's CDR3 is CASSVGTAGYEQYF. CDR3 sequence (DNA): TGTGCCAGCAGCGTAGGGACGGCAGGCTACGAGCAGTACTTC. V is TRBV9 and J is TRBJ2-7; D ambiguous. The V gene lost 0 bases and the J gene lost 3 bases, with 10 bases spanning the gap. The CDR3 runs 14 residues. Germline CDR1 is SGDLS and CDR2 is YYNGEE. Supplemented by reference TRBV9 and TRBJ2-7, the full variable domain reads DSGVTQTPKHLITATGQRVTLRCSPRSGDLSVYWYQQSLDQGLQFLIQYYNGEERAKGNILERFSAQQFPDLHSELNLSSLELGDSALYFCASSVGTAGYEQYFGPGTRLTVT.

The V call is TRBV3-1 (or the pseudogene TRBV3-2), the J call TRBJ1-3; D is undetermined. V shed 1 base and J shed 1 base, with 5 bases lying between them. CDR3 length: 14 amino acids. The germline V gene encodes CDR1 LGHDT and CDR2 YNNKEL (reference sequence). The CDR3 loop is CASSQAGSGNTIYF. CDR3 in DNA: TGTGCCAGCAGCCAAGCGGGGTCTGGAAACACCATATATTTT.

There are a few counts of this clone. The V call is TRBV7-9, the J call TRBJ1-5; the D gene is possibly TRBD1 (5 bases). CDR3 size: 17 residues. The germline V gene encodes CDR1 SEHNR and CDR2 FQNEAQ (reference sequence). With 1 base removed from V and 0 bases from J, the gap between germline ends came to 13 bases. CDR3 region: CASSLDFGGDSNQPQHF. In DNA, the CDR3 is TGTGCCAGCAGCTTAGATTTTGGGGGGGATAGCAATCAGCCCCAGCATTTT. The variable domain in full, completed from reference TRBV7-9 and TRBJ1-5, reads DTGVSQNPRHKITKRGQNVTFRCDPISEHNRLYWYRQTLGQGPEFLTYFQNEAQLEKSRLLSDRFSAERPKGSFSTLEIQRTEQGDSAMYLCASSLDFGGDSNQPQHFGDGTRLSIL.

The CDR3 spells CASRGETQYF. The CDR3 region has the DNA TGTGCCAGCAGAGGAGAGACCCAGTACTTC. The rearrangement links TRBV28 to TRBJ2-5; no reliable D call. The CDR3 totals 10 residues. Trimming stripped 6 bases from V and 4 bases from J, with 3 bases between. Looked up from germline, CDR1 is MDHEN and CDR2 is SYDVKM. The whole variable domain, remainder taken from reference TRBV28 and TRBJ2-5, is DVKVTQSSRYLVKRTGEKVFLECVQDMDHENMFWYRQDPGLGLRLIYFSYDVKMKEKGDIPEGYSVSREKKERFSLILESASTNQTSMYLCASRGETQYFGPGTRLLVL.

The chain recombines TRBV6-6 with TRBJ1-5, with D uncertain. V was cut by 5 bases and J by 4 bases, with 9 bases left in between. The germline CDR1 and CDR2 sequences are MNHNY and SVGAGI (reference sequence). This CDR3 is built from 13 residues. CDR3 sequence: CASSRTLNQPQHF. The CDR3 DNA sequence: TGTGCCAGCAGTCGTACCTTAAATCAGCCCCAGCATTTT.

This clone was seen a single time. The rearrangement links TRBV23-1 to TRBJ1-4; D perhaps matches TRBD1 (5 bases). TRBV23-1 is treated as an ORF (open reading frame) with a function not yet certain. CDR3 length equals 13 residues. V was shortened by 4 bases and J by 12 bases, with 15 bases between the two germline ends. The DNA of the CDR3 is TGCGCCAGCAGTCGGAGACAGTTGAGAGAACTGTTTTTT. It is translated as CASSRRQLRELFF.

The rearrangement uses TRBV6-1 and TRBJ2-5, with TRBD2 matching over 9 bases. CDR1 MNHNS and CDR2 SASEGT come from the germline V gene. The ends lost 2 bases at V and 5 bases at J; junction bases unmatched: 9. CDR3 size: 16 residues. The DNA for the CDR3 is TGTGCCAGCAGTGAATACGGCGGGGGGGAGAGGGAGACCCAGTACTTC. Its translation is CASSEYGGGERETQYF.

The chain joins TRBV7-2 to TRBJ1-2; possibly TRBD1 for D (6 bases). Germline loops: CDR1 SGHTA, CDR2 FQGNSA. The CDR3 loop spans 14 amino acids. V was trimmed by 10 bases and J by 1 base, leaving 16 bases between them. The CDR3 sequence is CATWGPVFNYGYTF. CDR3 nucleotides: TGTGCCACCTGGGGGCCGGTTTTTAACTATGGCTACACCTTC.

The chain carries TRBV6-6 and TRBJ1-1, with 8 bases lining up with TRBD1. The CDR3 totals 15 residues. Germline V gene sequence: CDR1 MNHNY, CDR2 SVGAGI (reference sequence). With 0 bases clipped from V and 6 bases from J, the junction kept 6 bases outside the gene matches. This chain's CDR3 is CASSYSRQGSSEAFF. CDR3 nucleotide sequence: TGTGCCAGCAGTTACTCGAGACAGGGGAGTTCTGAAGCTTTCTTT.

The chain has TRBV4-2 and TRBJ1-4; no definite D call. Germline V gene data show CDR1 as LGHNA and CDR2 as YNFKEQ. The CDR3 is 13 residues long. V was clipped by 6 bases and J by 1 base, with 6 bases between them. The CDR3 DNA reads TGTGCCAGCAGTGAAGTAACTAATGAAAAACTGTTTTTT. It translates to CASSEVTNEKLFF.

This clone is a singleton in its sample. The V and J genes are TRBV11-2 and TRBJ2-1, with D maybe TRBD1 (6 bases). The germline CDR1 and CDR2 sequences are SGHAT and FQNNGV. V shed 1 base and J shed 3 bases, with 22 bases lying between them. CDR3 length: 19 amino acids. CDR3: CASSLATGGTGNRYNEQFF. The DNA for the CDR3 is TGTGCCAGCAGCTTAGCGACAGGAGGCACCGGGAACCGCTACAATGAGCAGTTCTTC.